The 26 T cell receptor beta chains listed next were all sequenced from one sample in a study of blood T cells in healthy people across ages. Then a second PCR, running about 6 to 11 cycles, was carried out with a sample-barcoded 5' primer and a J-beta primer mix. TCRdb analysed the 5' RACE reads with MiXCR anew, one entry per CDR3 protein. The sample has about 750,000 distinct CDR3 sequences, approximately 53% seen once; the top ten hold about 38%. Sequenced sample: blood. These receptors all come from an elderly man in good health.

The CDR3 coding sequence is TGTGCCAGCGGACATGGGGCAGATACGCAGTATTTT. The encoded protein is CASGHGADTQYF. The V call is TRBV11-2, the J call TRBJ2-3; maybe TRBD1 (5 bases). V lost 8 bases to trimming and J lost 4 bases, with 10 bases between them. The CDR3 covers 12 residues. CDR1 and CDR2 from the germline V gene are SGHAT and FQNNGV. The variable domain in full, with the rest retrieved from reference TRBV11-2 and TRBJ2-3, is EAGVAQSPRYKIIEKRQSVAFWCNPISGHATLYWYQQILGQGPKLLIQFQNNGVVDDSQLPKDRFSAERLKGVDSTLKIQPAKLEDSAVYLCASGHGADTQYFGPGTRLTVL.

V is TRBV9 and J is TRBJ1-2, with 7 bases identical to TRBD1. The CDR3 is made up of 15 amino acids. Per germline, CDR1 SGDLS and CDR2 YYNGEE. V lost 4 bases, J lost 5 bases, and 11 bases stayed unmatched. CDR3 amino acids: CASSPEGAGPYGYTF. CDR3 nucleotide sequence: TGTGCCAGCAGCCCGGAGGGGGCAGGGCCTTATGGCTACACCTTC.

The rearrangement joins TRBV29-1 to TRBJ2-1; D unresolved. This CDR3 has 12 residues. Germline CDR1 SQVTM, CDR2 ANQGSEA. Trimming removed 0 bases from V and 2 bases from J, with 2 bases in between. The CDR3 loop is CSVEDPYNEQFF. DNA for the CDR3: TGCAGCGTTGAAGACCCCTACAATGAGCAGTTCTTC.

This clonotype was seen a few times. This chain joins TRBV20-1 and TRBJ2-5, with D possibly being TRBD2 (6 bases). Matching the DNA end better, TRBJ2-7 makes the J call doubtful. The CDR3 spans 13 residues. Germline V gene lookup returns CDR1 DFQATT and CDR2 SNEGSKA (reference sequence). Here the CDR3 DNA reads TGCAGTGCGAGGCCGGGGCTAGCGCCCGAGCAGTACTTC. Encoded protein: CSARPGLAPEQYF.

The chain links TRBV12-3 or TRBV12-4 to TRBJ1-4, with D uncertain. Trimming removed 5 bases from V and 5 bases from J, with 12 bases in between. CDR3 size: 14 residues. The CDR3 region has the DNA TGTGCCAGCAGTCGCCATGGAGGGAATGAAAAACTGTTTTTT. As protein: CASSRHGGNEKLFF.

V usage is TRBV7-9 and J usage is TRBJ2-2; D remains ambiguous. Trimming stripped 5 bases from V and 5 bases from J, with 9 bases between. This CDR3 has 13 residues. Germline CDR1 reads SEHNR; CDR2 reads FQNEAQ (reference sequence). The CDR3: CASSVDGTGELFF. The CDR3 region has the DNA TGTGCCAGCAGCGTAGATGGAACCGGGGAGCTGTTTTTT.

There are a few counts of this clonotype. The chain couples TRBV25-1 to TRBJ2-7; no clear D. The CDR3 length is 15 residues. Trimming removed 1 base at V and 3 bases at J, with 13 bases between. Germline V lookup: CDR1 MGHDK, CDR2 SYGVNS. The CDR3 nucleotides read TGTGCCAGCAGTGAATCGGACGCCAGATACTACGAGCAGTACTTC. Residues: CASSESDARYYEQYF.

The chain employs TRBV11-3 and TRBJ2-5, with 8 bases identical to TRBD2. V lost 1 base, J lost 11 bases, and 12 bases stayed unmatched. Germline assignment: CDR1 SGHNT and CDR2 YENEEA. The CDR3 consists of 15 residues. The CDR3 loop reads CASSLAGGPANEQYF. DNA for the CDR3: TGTGCCAGCAGCTTAGCGGGAGGGCCAGCCAATGAGCAGTACTTC.

The chain has TRBV9 and TRBJ2-4; D may be TRBD2 (5 bases). CDR3 length equals 16 residues. Per germline, CDR1 SGDLS and CDR2 YYNGEE. Trimming shortened V by 4 bases and J by 2 bases, and 16 bases separated the two germline ends. The CDR3 loop reads CASSPPGGGTKNIQYF. In DNA, the CDR3 is TGTGCCAGCAGCCCCCCTGGCGGAGGTACCAAAAACATTCAGTACTTC.

This clonotype has just a few counts. The V gene is TRBV29-1, the J gene TRBJ2-1; tentatively, D is TRBD2 (6 bases). V lost 6 bases and J 7 bases, leaving 22 bases between the germline ends. The CDR3 totals 15 residues. The germline V gene encodes CDR1 SQVTM and CDR2 ANQGSEA. The CDR3 DNA reads TGCAGCGTAGCCTCTTTCGGGAGAGGAGGGAATGAGCAGTTCTTC. Amino acid sequence: CSVASFGRGGNEQFF.

The chain carries TRBV18 and TRBJ1-5, with D unresolved. The CDR3 has 14 amino acids. The V gene lost 5 bases and the J gene lost 3 bases, with 11 bases spanning the gap. Per the germline V gene, CDR1 is KGHSH and CDR2 is LQKENI. For the CDR3, the DNA is TGTGCCAGCTCAGTCTACGGAAACAATCAGCCCCAGCATTTT. Protein product: CASSVYGNNQPQHF.

V is TRBV2 and J is TRBJ1-5; possible D gene TRBD1, 6 bases. CDR3 size: 16 residues. The germline V gene encodes CDR1 SNHLY and CDR2 FYNNEI. V dropped 6 bases and J dropped 2 bases, with 17 bases sitting between them. In DNA form, the CDR3 reads TGTGCCAGCAGCCAGAGACAGGCGTCGGGCAATCAGCCCCAGCATTTT. Its translation: CASSQRQASGNQPQHF. Combining the CDR3 with reference TRBV2 and TRBJ1-5 gives the whole variable domain EPEVTQTPSHQVTQMGQEVILRCVPISNHLYFYWYRQILGQKVEFLVSFYNNEISEKSEIFDDQFSVERPDGSNFTLKIRSTKLEDSAMYFCASSQRQASGNQPQHFGDGTRLSIL.

This clonotype has just a few counts. The chain couples TRBV6-4 to TRBJ2-3, with 8 bases lining up with TRBD2. Germline V CDR1 and CDR2: MRHNA, SNTAGT. The CDR3 extends over 14 amino acids. After removal of 3 bases from V and 1 base from J, the junction contained 0 bases not matched to a gene. The CDR3 DNA reads as TGTGCCAGCAGTGAAGCGGGAGGCACAGATACGCAGTATTTT. This encodes CASSEAGGTDTQYF.

Only a few counts were recorded for this clonotype. The chain recombines TRBV5-1 with TRBJ2-7; possibly TRBD1 for D (5 bases). CDR1 SGHRS and CDR2 YFSETQ come from the germline V gene. This CDR3 is built from 12 residues. With 0 bases removed from V and 4 bases from J, the gap between germline ends came to 5 bases. As DNA, the CDR3 is TGCGCCAGCAGCTTGGGACAGTACGAGCAGTACTTC. This sequence encodes CASSLGQYEQYF.

Notes on this clonotype: Just one base apart from a much larger clone, this may be a read error. The chain joins TRBV7-2 to TRBJ2-5; the match to TRBD1 covers 9 bases. The CDR3 runs 15 residues. After removal of 8 bases from V and 11 bases from J, the junction contained 18 bases not matched to a gene. Germline CDR1 and CDR2: SGHTA and FQGNSA. This CDR3 is CASAPGQGPYNEQYF. Here the CDR3 DNA reads TGTGCCAGCGCGCCGGGACAGGGCCCCTACAATGAGCAGTACTTC.

The V call is TRBV24-1, the J call TRBJ2-1, with 8 nucleotides matching TRBD2. The germline gives CDR1 KGHDR, CDR2 SFDVKD. V dropped 4 bases and J dropped 8; count of bases not matched to a gene: 9. The CDR3 has 15 residues. CDR3 loop: CATSDPGLGNDEQFF. The CDR3 DNA reads as TGTGCCACCAGTGACCCGGGACTAGGGAACGATGAGCAGTTCTTC.

At least ten counts were recorded for this clonotype. This chain links TRBV7-3 with TRBJ2-1; 7 positions match TRBD2. This CDR3 spans 15 amino acids. V lost 1 base to trimming and J lost 5 bases; unmatched junction nucleotides: 5. Germline-derived CDR1 and CDR2 are SGHTA and FQGTGA. DNA of the CDR3: TGTGCCAGCAGCTTAAGACTAGCCGGCAACAATGAGCAGTTCTTC. Its protein is CASSLRLAGNNEQFF.

The chain joins TRBV29-1 to TRBJ2-1, with 11 nucleotides matching TRBD2. This CDR3 is built from 16 residues. Germline loops: CDR1 SQVTM, CDR2 ANQGSEA. Trimming removed 1 base from V and 6 bases from J; junction bases left unmatched: 8. The chain's CDR3 is CSVEAVSGRVFNEQFF. For the CDR3, the DNA is TGCAGCGTTGAAGCCGTTAGCGGGAGGGTCTTCAATGAGCAGTTCTTC.

The V and J genes are TRBV9 and TRBJ2-3; 11 positions match TRBD2. The trim removed 1 base at V and 8 bases at J, leaving 6 bases unmatched. Germline lookup yields CDR1 SGDLS and CDR2 YYNGEE. The CDR3 is 15 residues long. DNA for the CDR3: TGTGCCAGCAGCGTAACTAGCGGGAGAATTGTTACGCAGTATTTT. This gives the protein CASSVTSGRIVTQYF.

This clonotype came up a few times. The chain recombines TRBV7-8 with TRBJ1-2; tentative D call: TRBD1 (6 bases). The germline CDR1 and CDR2 sequences are SGHVS and FQNEAQ. V was pared by 2 bases and J by 4 bases, with 17 bases between. The CDR3 length is 16 residues. CDR3 loop: CASSLFAPGQSYGYTF. DNA for the CDR3: TGTGCCAGCAGCTTATTTGCCCCAGGACAGAGCTATGGCTACACCTTC.

This clonotype was detected a few times. J is TRBJ2-6 and V is TRBV7-3; 8 nucleotides match TRBD1. Germline V gives CDR1 SGHTA, CDR2 FQGTGA. The CDR3 contains 18 residues. V lost 5 bases and J lost 0; bases outside the gene matches: 9. CDR3 in amino acids: CASSPRDRYSSGANVLTF. The CDR3 DNA reads as TGTGCCAGCAGCCCCCGGGACAGGTATAGCTCTGGGGCCAACGTCCTGACTTTC.

The V and J genes are TRBV28 and TRBJ2-1, with D perhaps given as TRBD1 or TRBD2 (6 bases each). The V gene's germline CDR1 is MDHEN and CDR2 SYDVKM. The CDR3 has 11 residues. The CDR3 nucleotides read TGTGCTTGTAGGGGGGTCAGGGAGCAGTTCTTC. Residues: CACRGVREQFF. Full variable domain (remainder filled in from reference TRBV28 and TRBJ2-1): DVKVTQSSRYLVKRTGEKVFLECVQDMDHENMFWYRQDPGLGLRLIYFSYDVKMKEKGDIPEGYSVSREKKERFSLILESASTNQTSMYLCACRGVREQFFGPGTRLTVL.

This rearrangement joins TRBV24-1 to TRBJ2-1; D unresolved. CDR3 size: 12 residues. The germline CDR1 and CDR2 sequences are KGHDR and SFDVKD. Trimming took 4 bases from V and 5 from J, leaving 5 bases between them. The CDR3 loop reads CATSDPNNEQFF. The CDR3 DNA sequence: TGTGCCACCAGTGACCCCAACAATGAGCAGTTCTTC.

The V and J genes are TRBV6-6 and TRBJ1-2; tentative D call: TRBD1 (6 bases). V was clipped by 10 bases and J by 3 bases, with 15 bases between them. CDR1 MNHNY and CDR2 SVGAGI come from the germline V gene (reference sequence). CDR3 length: 13 residues. The chain's CDR3 is CANRRGVDYGYTF. The CDR3 region has the DNA TGTGCCAACAGGAGGGGGGTGGACTATGGCTACACCTTC.

A remark on this clonotype: At one boundary the junction diverges from the germline segment, which might be a read error. The genes are TRBV3-1 and TRBJ2-5; 11 nucleotides line up with TRBD2. The DNA end is more similar to TRBJ2-7, so the J call may be wrong. The CDR3 spans 15 residues. Germline CDR1 LGHDT, CDR2 YNNKEL (reference sequence). The CDR3 reads CASSVTGTSGYEQYF. The CDR3 nucleotides read TGTGCTAGCAGCGTAACCGGGACTAGCGGATACGAGCAGTACTTC.

This chain uses TRBV30 with TRBJ2-5, with D perhaps TRBD2 (6 bases). CDR1 is GTSNPN, CDR2 SVGIG, per germline (reference sequence). Trimming stripped 0 bases from V and 0 bases from J, with 14 bases between. This CDR3 is 16 amino acids long. The CDR3 loop is CAWSVEGRLYQETQYF. CDR3 sequence (DNA): TGTGCCTGGAGTGTGGAGGGACGGCTGTACCAAGAGACCCAGTACTTC.